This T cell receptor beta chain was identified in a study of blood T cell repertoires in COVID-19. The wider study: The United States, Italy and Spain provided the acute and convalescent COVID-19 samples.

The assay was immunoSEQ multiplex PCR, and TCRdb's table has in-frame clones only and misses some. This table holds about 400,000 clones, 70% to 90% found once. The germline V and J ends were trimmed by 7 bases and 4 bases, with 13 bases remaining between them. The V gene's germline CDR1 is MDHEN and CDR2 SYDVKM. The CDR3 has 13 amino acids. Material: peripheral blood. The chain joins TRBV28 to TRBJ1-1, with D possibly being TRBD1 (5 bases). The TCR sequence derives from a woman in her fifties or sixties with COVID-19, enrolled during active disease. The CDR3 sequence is CASILTGSTEAFF. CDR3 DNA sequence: TGTGCCAGCATTCTAACAGGCAGCACTGAAGCTTTCTTT.